These T cell receptor beta chains were read from a single sample in a study of blood T cell repertoires in COVID-19. Sequencing used immunoSEQ multiplex PCR; TCRdb keeps in-frame clones, though not all of them. The sample carries about 190,000 clones, 80% recorded once. Sequencing was performed on peripheral blood. The source is a man in his 60s with acute or convalescent COVID-19. Both conserved end residues are part of each CDR3. D genes are given only for firm matches. For some rows the clone size is stated as once, few or many, or as a class when expanded; others skip it.

TRBV5-6	NA	TRBJ1-3	16	NA	TGTGCCAGCAGGGGGCCAGGGGTGAGCTCTGGAAACACCATATATTTT	CASRGPGVSSGNTIYF
TRBV27	NA	TRBJ2-1	15	TRBD1	TGTGCCAGCAGTCCCGGGACAGGGATTAACAATGAGCAGTTCTTC	CASSPGTGINNEQFF
TRBV2	NA	TRBJ2-7	16	NA	TGTGCCAGCAGTGAAGCGGACGGGAGACTAGCCTACGAGCAGTACTTC	CASSEADGRLAYEQYF
TRBV2	NA	TRBJ1-2	15	NA	TGTGCCAGCAGTGTGTCCGCAGGGCCTGACTATGGCTACACCTTC	CASSVSAGPDYGYTF
TRBV7-3	NA	TRBJ1-5	13	TRBD1	TGTGCCAGCAGCCCGGACAGGAATCAGCCCCAGCATTTT	CASSPDRNQPQHF
TRBV11-2	few	TRBJ2-3	17	TRBD2	TGTGCCAGCAGCCCCATCCGCGGGGGGCGAGGAACAGATACGCAGTATTTT	CASSPIRGGRGTDTQYF
TRBV18	NA	TRBJ1-5	15	TRBD1	TGTGCCAGCTCACCACCGCAGGGGGCTAGAAAGGTCCAGCATTTT	CASSPPQGARKVQHF
TRBV30	NA	TRBJ2-7	13	TRBD1	TGTGCCTCCACAGGGGGACGAGTATACGAGCAGTACTTC	CASTGGRVYEQYF
TRBV5-1	NA	TRBJ2-2	15	TRBD1	TGCGCCAGCAGCTCCCGGGACAGGGCTACCGGGGAGCTGTTTTTT	CASSSRDRATGELFF
TRBV7-2	few	TRBJ2-2	13	NA	TGTGCCAGCAACCCCAGGGCAGCCGGGGAGCTGTTTTTT	CASNPRAAGELFF
TRBV2	NA	TRBJ2-7	15	TRBD2	TGTGCCAGCAGTGATGACAGCGGGAGCCCCTACGAGCAGTACTTC	CASSDDSGSPYEQYF
TRBV6-5	NA	TRBJ2-2	15	TRBD1	TGTGCCAGCAGTCAACCAGGGGGCGACTCCGGGGAGCTGTTTTTT	CASSQPGGDSGELFF
TRBV21-1	NA	TRBJ2-1	14	NA	TGTGCCAGCAGCCCACGGACTAGTAGCAATGAGCAGTTCTTC	CASSPRTSSNEQFF
TRBV5-4	NA	TRBJ2-2	14	NA	TGTGCCAGCAGCTTGGGTTTTGGGCCCGGGGAGCTGTTTTTT	CASSLGFGPGELFF
TRBV6-2/TRBV6-3	NA	TRBJ2-7	14	TRBD1	TGTGCCAGCAGTTACGGACAGGGACCCTACGAGCAGTACTTC	CASSYGQGPYEQYF
TRBV30	once	TRBJ1-6	14	NA	TGTGCCTGGAGTCTGGGCAGACAAAATTCACCCCTCCACTTT	CAWSLGRQNSPLHF
TRBV25-1	NA	TRBJ1-1	14	TRBD1	TGTGCCAGCAGTGAGACAGGGATTAACACTGAAGCTTTCTTT	CASSETGINTEAFF
TRBV2	NA	TRBJ2-3	13	NA	TGTGCCAGCAAAGGACAGCCAACAGATACGCAGTATTTT	CASKGQPTDTQYF
TRBV10-2	few	TRBJ2-1	19	TRBD2	TGCGCCAGCAGTGAGAGTAGTTTACTAGCGGAGCGACCGGAGAATGAGCAGTTCTTC	CASSESSLLAERPENEQFF
TRBV6-9	NA	TRBJ1-5	9	NA	TGTGCCCTTAAACAGCCCCAGCATTTT	CALKQPQHF
TRBV28	NA	TRBJ2-7	14	NA	TGTGCCAGCAGTACCACAGGTTTGACCCTGGAGCAGTACTTC	CASSTTGLTLEQYF
TRBV7-2	once	TRBJ1-1	18	TRBD1	TGTGCCAGCAGCTTTGACCCCCCGAACAGGGGCTGGAACACTGAAGCTTTCTTT	CASSFDPPNRGWNTEAFF
TRBV6-5	NA	TRBJ2-7	13	TRBD2	TGTGCCACCACTAGCGGGCAACGAGACCGGCAGTACTTC	CATTSGQRDRQYF
TRBV27	NA	TRBJ2-1	13	NA	TGTGCCACCTCGGACAGCTCCTACAATGAGCAGTTCTTC	CATSDSSYNEQFF
TRBV24-1	NA	TRBJ2-5	11	NA	TGTGCCACCAGTGAGGGGGGGACCCAGTACTTC	CATSEGGTQYF
TRBV3-1/TRBV3-2	NA	TRBJ2-7	15	TRBD1	TGTGCCAGCAGCCAGGGGGGACAGGGGCCGAGGGAGCAGTACTTC	CASSQGGQGPREQYF